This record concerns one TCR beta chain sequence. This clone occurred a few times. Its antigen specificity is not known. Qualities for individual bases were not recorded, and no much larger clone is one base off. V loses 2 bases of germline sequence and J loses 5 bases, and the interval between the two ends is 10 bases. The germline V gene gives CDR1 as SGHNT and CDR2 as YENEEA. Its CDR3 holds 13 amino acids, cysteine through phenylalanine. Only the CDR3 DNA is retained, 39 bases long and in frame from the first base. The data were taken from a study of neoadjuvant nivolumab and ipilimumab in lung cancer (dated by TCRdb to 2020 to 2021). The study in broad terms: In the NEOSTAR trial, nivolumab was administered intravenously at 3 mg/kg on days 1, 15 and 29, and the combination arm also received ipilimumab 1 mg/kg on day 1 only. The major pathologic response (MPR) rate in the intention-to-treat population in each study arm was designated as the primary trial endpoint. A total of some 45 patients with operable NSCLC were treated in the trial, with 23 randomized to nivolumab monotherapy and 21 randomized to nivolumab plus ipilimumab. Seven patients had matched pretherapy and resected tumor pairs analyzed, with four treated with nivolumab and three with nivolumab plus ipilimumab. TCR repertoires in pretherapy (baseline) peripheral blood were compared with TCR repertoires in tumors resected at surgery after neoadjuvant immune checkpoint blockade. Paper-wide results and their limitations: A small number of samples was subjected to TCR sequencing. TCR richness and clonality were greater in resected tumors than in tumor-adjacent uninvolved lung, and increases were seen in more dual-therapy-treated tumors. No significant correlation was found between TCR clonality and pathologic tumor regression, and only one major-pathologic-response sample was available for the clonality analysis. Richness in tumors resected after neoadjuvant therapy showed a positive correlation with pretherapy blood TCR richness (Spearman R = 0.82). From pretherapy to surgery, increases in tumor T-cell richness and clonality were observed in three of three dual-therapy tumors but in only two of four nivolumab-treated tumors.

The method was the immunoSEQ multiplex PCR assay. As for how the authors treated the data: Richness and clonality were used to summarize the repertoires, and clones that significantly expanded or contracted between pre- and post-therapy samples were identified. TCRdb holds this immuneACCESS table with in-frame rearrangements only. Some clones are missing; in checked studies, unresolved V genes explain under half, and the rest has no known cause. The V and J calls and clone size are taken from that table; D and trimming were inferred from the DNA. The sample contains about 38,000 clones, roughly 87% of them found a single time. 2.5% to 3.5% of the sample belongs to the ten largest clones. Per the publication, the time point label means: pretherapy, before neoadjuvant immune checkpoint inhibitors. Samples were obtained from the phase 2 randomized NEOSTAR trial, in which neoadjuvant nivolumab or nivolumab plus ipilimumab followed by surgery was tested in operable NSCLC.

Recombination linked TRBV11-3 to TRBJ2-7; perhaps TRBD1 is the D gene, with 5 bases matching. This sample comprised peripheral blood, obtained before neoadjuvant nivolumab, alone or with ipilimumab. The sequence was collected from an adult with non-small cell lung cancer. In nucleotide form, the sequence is TGTGCCAGCAGCTTAAACTCAGGGCACGAGCAGTACTTC. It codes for CASSLNSGHEQYF.